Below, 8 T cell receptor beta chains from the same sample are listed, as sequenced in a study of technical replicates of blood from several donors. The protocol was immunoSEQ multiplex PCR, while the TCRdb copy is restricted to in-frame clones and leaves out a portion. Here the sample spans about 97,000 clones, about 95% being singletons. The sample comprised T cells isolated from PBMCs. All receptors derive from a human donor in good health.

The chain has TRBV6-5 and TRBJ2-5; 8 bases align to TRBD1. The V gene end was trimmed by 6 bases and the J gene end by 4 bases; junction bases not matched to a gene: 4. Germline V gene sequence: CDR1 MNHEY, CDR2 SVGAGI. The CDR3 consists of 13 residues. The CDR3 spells CASRNDRGETQYF. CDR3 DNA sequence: TGTGCCAGCAGAAACGACAGGGGAGAGACCCAGTACTTC.

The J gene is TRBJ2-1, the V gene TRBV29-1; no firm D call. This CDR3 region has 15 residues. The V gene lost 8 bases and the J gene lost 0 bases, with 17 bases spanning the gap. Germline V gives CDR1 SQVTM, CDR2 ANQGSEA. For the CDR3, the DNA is TGCAGCCTCGGAGCTGGAATCAGCTCCTACAATGAGCAGTTCTTC. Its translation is CSLGAGISSYNEQFF.

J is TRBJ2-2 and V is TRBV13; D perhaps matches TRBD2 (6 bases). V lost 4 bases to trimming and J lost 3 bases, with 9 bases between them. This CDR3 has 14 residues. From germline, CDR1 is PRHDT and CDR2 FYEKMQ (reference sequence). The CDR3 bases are TGTGCCAGCAGCTCGGGACTGTACACCGGGGAGCTGTTTTTT. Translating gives CASSSGLYTGELFF.

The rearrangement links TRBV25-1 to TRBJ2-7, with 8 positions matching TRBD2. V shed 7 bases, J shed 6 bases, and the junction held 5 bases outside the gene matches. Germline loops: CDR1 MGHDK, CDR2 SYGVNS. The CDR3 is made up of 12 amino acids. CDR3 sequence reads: CASKAGVSEQYF. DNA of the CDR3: TGTGCCAGCAAAGCGGGAGTGAGCGAGCAGTACTTC.

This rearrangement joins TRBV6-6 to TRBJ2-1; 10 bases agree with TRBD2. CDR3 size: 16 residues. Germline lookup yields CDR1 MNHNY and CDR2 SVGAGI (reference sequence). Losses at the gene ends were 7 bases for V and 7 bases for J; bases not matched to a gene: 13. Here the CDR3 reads CASTYGPSGSLNEQFF. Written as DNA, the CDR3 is TGTGCCAGCACCTACGGACCTAGCGGGAGTCTAAATGAGCAGTTCTTC.

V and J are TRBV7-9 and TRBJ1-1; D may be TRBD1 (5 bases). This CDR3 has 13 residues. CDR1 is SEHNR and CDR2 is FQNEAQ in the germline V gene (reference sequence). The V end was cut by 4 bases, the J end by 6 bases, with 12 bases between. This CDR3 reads CASSSGWQSEAFF. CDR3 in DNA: TGTGCCAGCAGCTCAGGGTGGCAATCTGAAGCTTTCTTT.

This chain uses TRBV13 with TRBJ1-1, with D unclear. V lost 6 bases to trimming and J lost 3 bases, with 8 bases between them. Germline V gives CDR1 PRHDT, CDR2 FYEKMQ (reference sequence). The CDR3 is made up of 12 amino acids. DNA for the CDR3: TGTGCCAGCAGTACAGATTACACTGAAGCTTTCTTT. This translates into CASSTDYTEAFF.

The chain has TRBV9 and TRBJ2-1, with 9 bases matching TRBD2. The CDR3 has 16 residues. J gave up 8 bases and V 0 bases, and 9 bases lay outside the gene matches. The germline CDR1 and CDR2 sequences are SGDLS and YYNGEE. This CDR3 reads CASSVALAGGGDEQFF. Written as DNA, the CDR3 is TGTGCCAGCAGCGTAGCCCTTGCGGGAGGGGGCGATGAGCAGTTCTTC.